What follows are 11 T cell receptor beta chains derived from one specimen sequenced in a study of identical twins. TCRdb redid the calling of the 5' RACE reads with MiXCR, one entry per CDR3 protein. The profile covers about 700,000 distinct CDR3 sequences, with under 9% appearing a single time and 0.98% taken by the ten largest. This sample was shared with a second study, whose subject was yellow fever vaccine responses in identical twins.

Specimen: PBMCs. These receptor sequences come from a woman aged 18-29 years in good health.

The table lists this clonotype with a few counts. The V call is TRBV3-1, the J call TRBJ2-3; no clear D. V lost 4 bases, J lost 1 base, and 12 bases lay in between. Germline V gives CDR1 LGHDT, CDR2 YNNKEL (reference sequence). The CDR3 is 15 amino acids. The CDR3 nucleotides read TGTGCCAGCAGCCCCTCCGGGCAGGGCACAGATACGCAGTATTTT. Its translation is CASSPSGQGTDTQYF.

This chain joins TRBV20-1 and TRBJ2-2, with 9 nucleotides matching TRBD2. The V gene end was trimmed by 5 bases and the J gene end by 4 bases; junction bases not matched to a gene: 8. Germline V gene data show CDR1 as DFQATT and CDR2 as SNEGSKA (reference sequence). The CDR3 has 15 amino acids. The CDR3 protein is CSAFSSGRVTGELFF. The CDR3 DNA sequence: TGCAGTGCTTTTAGTAGCGGGAGAGTCACCGGGGAGCTGTTTTTT.

This clonotype was detected ten times or more. The rearrangement uses TRBV28 and TRBJ2-7, with unresolved D. The V gene's germline CDR1 is MDHEN and CDR2 SYDVKM. The length of the CDR3 is 13 residues. Trimming pared 3 bases from V and 3 bases from J, leaving 9 bases between. CDR3 in DNA: TGTGCCAGCAGTTTGGAGATTGTCTACGAGCAGTACTTC. This encodes CASSLEIVYEQYF.

This clonotype appeared a few times. This chain connects TRBV5-1 to TRBJ2-7; the match to TRBD1 covers 9 bases. V lost 9 bases and J lost 4; bases outside the gene matches: 8. The CDR3 is 13 residues long. Germline V gives CDR1 SGHRS, CDR2 YFSETQ. The CDR3 DNA reads as TGCGCCACTGGACAGGGGAGAAGTTACGAGCAGTACTTC. This translates into CATGQGRSYEQYF.

This clonotype has just a few counts. J is TRBJ1-2 and V is TRBV5-1; D perhaps matches TRBD1 (5 bases). This CDR3 has 14 amino acids. Trimming stripped 0 bases from V and 6 bases from J, with 12 bases between. The germline gives CDR1 SGHRS, CDR2 YFSETQ. CDR3 DNA sequence: TGCGCCAGCAGCTTGGTCGGCAGGGTAGATGGCTACACCTTC. Protein sequence: CASSLVGRVDGYTF. The full variable domain, rest sourced from reference TRBV5-1 and TRBJ1-2, is KAGVTQTPRYLIKTRGQQVTLSCSPISGHRSVSWYQQTPGQGLQFLFEYFSETQRNKGNFPGRFSGRQFSNSRSEMNVSTLELGDSALYLCASSLVGRVDGYTFGSGTRLTVV.

The rearrangement joins TRBV4-2 to TRBJ2-3, with 10 bases fitting TRBD2. Germline V gene data show CDR1 as LGHNA and CDR2 as YNFKEQ. V was pared by 2 bases and J by 2 bases, with 4 bases of the junction left unmatched. The CDR3 length is 16 residues. The chain's CDR3 is CASSQLLAGHTDTQYF. The CDR3 bases are TGTGCCAGCAGCCAATTACTAGCGGGGCACACAGATACGCAGTATTTT.

The genes are TRBV6-1 and TRBJ2-3; tentative D call: TRBD1 (5 bases). V was trimmed by 6 bases and J by 2 bases, leaving 27 bases between them. Germline V gene sequence: CDR1 MNHNS, CDR2 SASEGT. The CDR3 totals 19 residues. The CDR3 loop is CASSGRQDGQAKHTDTQYF. The CDR3 nucleotides are TGTGCCAGCAGCGGAAGGCAGGACGGACAAGCTAAGCACACAGATACGCAGTATTTT.

The rearrangement links TRBV9 to TRBJ1-2; maybe TRBD1 (5 bases). V lost 3 bases, J lost 1 base, and 19 bases lay in between. The CDR3 has 17 residues. Germline assignment: CDR1 SGDLS and CDR2 YYNGEE. CDR3 bases: TGTGCCAGCAGCGGACTCGGGGCTGGGGCCCTTAACTATGGCTACACCTTC. Translating it yields CASSGLGAGALNYGYTF.

The chain is built from TRBV20-1 and TRBJ2-7; D unclear. Per the germline V gene, CDR1 is DFQATT and CDR2 is SNEGSKA (reference sequence). Trimming stripped 0 bases from V and 4 bases from J, with 13 bases between. The CDR3 has 14 residues. CDR3 bases: TGCAGTGCTAGAGACCCAAAAGCTCCATACGAGCAGTACTTC. It codes for CSARDPKAPYEQYF.

This clonotype was counted between two and nine times. The rearrangement links TRBV5-6 to TRBJ2-1, with 12 bases identical to TRBD2. The germline gives CDR1 SGHDT, CDR2 YYEEEE. The CDR3 is 19 residues long. J lost 9 bases, V lost 4 bases, and 20 bases had no gene match. The CDR3 here is CASSRRTSGIRLGVREQFF. CDR3 nucleotides: TGTGCCAGCAGCCGTCGGACTAGCGGGATCAGGCTTGGAGTGCGTGAGCAGTTCTTC.

The table lists this clonotype with many counts. The CDR3 is CASSFPGQGLTGELFF. CDR3 nucleotide sequence: TGTGCCAGCAGCTTCCCCGGACAGGGCCTCACCGGGGAGCTGTTTTTT. V is TRBV5-6 and J is TRBJ2-2; TRBD1 agrees at 8 bases. The V gene end was trimmed by 2 bases and the J gene end by 4 bases; junction bases not matched to a gene: 7. The CDR3 covers 16 residues. Germline loops: CDR1 SGHDT, CDR2 YYEEEE.